This passage covers 23 T cell receptor beta chains from one sample sequenced in a study of T cell repertoires in cytomegalovirus infection (dated by TCRdb to between 2017 and 2020). Antigens of these TCRs are unknown. Sequencing relied on an Illumina HiSeq 1500. Starting from the raw public reads, TCRdb applied fastp trimming at Q25, assembled clones with MiXCR and retained in-frame beta chains. One record per CDR3 amino acid sequence lists the most common genes and DNA. The sample has fewer than 85,000 distinct CDR3 sequences on record, about 44% of them singletons. The ten top clones hold 90% to 95% of the sample. The treatment or condition label corresponds to: in vitro stimulation with specific CMV peptide epitopes to enrich CMV-specific T cells. This sample comprised CD8+ T cells from cultured PBMCs, obtained from culture after CMV antigen stimulation. These receptors were taken from a human donor in good health (CMV status not recorded). Some clones in this sample may be carry-over from other donors' samples.

This clonotype was recorded once. The rearrangement links TRBV12-3 or TRBV12-4 to TRBJ2-1; D is perhaps TRBD1 or TRBD2 (5 bases each). Trimming took off 3 bases at V and 0 bases at J, with 6 bases between the two ends. The CDR3 is 14 residues long. CDR3: CASSFGASYNEQFF. The CDR3 bases are TGTGCCAGCAGTTTCGGGGCCTCCTACAATGAGCAGTTCTTC.

The V call is TRBV5-6, the J call TRBJ2-3; D gene unclear. Germline V gene lookup returns CDR1 SGHDT and CDR2 YYEEEE. The CDR3 totals 14 residues. V dropped 4 bases and J dropped 5 bases, with 14 bases sitting between them. The CDR3 region is CASSPGPGRDTQYF. The DNA of the CDR3 is TGTGCCAGCAGCCCCGGCCCTGGGCGAGATACGCAGTATTTT.

This chain connects TRBV9 to TRBJ2-7; D uncertain. V lost 0 bases and J lost 0, with 4 bases in between. Germline CDR1 reads SGDLS; CDR2 reads YYNGEE. CDR3 length: 13 amino acids. The CDR3 region is CASSVGGSYEQYF. As DNA, the CDR3 is TGTGCCAGCAGCGTAGGGGGCTCCTACGAGCAGTACTTC.

The rearrangement joins TRBV19 to TRBJ2-1, with 7 positions matching TRBD2. CDR3 size: 17 residues. J lost 2 bases, V lost 0 bases, and 7 bases had no gene match. The germline CDR1 and CDR2 sequences are LNHDA and SQIVND (reference sequence). This CDR3 is CASSIDFVAGAYNEQFF. In nucleotides, the CDR3 is TGTGCCAGTAGTATAGATTTTGTGGCGGGGGCCTACAATGAGCAGTTCTTC.

Notes on this clonotype: This likely comes from a read error, as the CDR3 has no conserved phenylalanine or tryptophan at its end. The rearrangement links TRBV14 to TRBJ2-5; 15 bases agree with TRBD2. Losses at the gene ends were 3 bases for V and 3 bases for J; bases not matched to a gene: 8. This CDR3 is 18 amino acids long. Germline loops: CDR1 SGHDN, CDR2 FVKESK. The CDR3: CASSQPPGLAGGEETQYL. The CDR3 nucleotides are TGTGCCAGCAGCCAGCCTCCGGGACTAGCGGGAGGAGAAGAGACCCAGTACTTA.

This clonotype was detected only a few times. One junction end does not reproduce the germline sequence, and a read error may be involved. CDR3 sequence: CASSRDFRQETQYF. DNA for the CDR3: TGTGCTAGCAGCCGGGACTTTAGACAAGAGACCCAGTACTTC. J is TRBJ2-5 and V is TRBV7-6; tentatively, D is TRBD2 (6 bases). The CDR3 totals 14 residues. Germline CDR1 is SGHVS and CDR2 is FNYEAQ.

This clonotype was recorded once. Here the CDR3 reads CASSLIQGTDTQYF. CDR3 nucleotides: TGTGCCAGCAGCTTAATCCAGGGCACAGATACGCAGTATTTT. The chain employs TRBV7-3 and TRBJ2-3; D gene uncertain. The CDR3 contains 14 residues. Germline V lookup: CDR1 SGHTA, CDR2 FQGTGA. Deletions cut 1 base from V and 1 base from J, with 6 bases between. The full variable domain, with the rest looked up from reference TRBV7-3 and TRBJ2-3, is GAGVSQTPSNKVTEKGKYVELRCDPISGHTALYWYRQSLGQGPEFLIYFQGTGAADDSGLPNDRFFAVRPEGSVSTLKIQRTERGDSAVYLCASSLIQGTDTQYFGPGTRLTVL.

The chain is built from TRBV7-9 and TRBJ1-2; TRBD1 matches 7 bases. J lost 7 bases, V lost 1 base, and 21 bases had no gene match. The V gene's germline CDR1 is SEHNR and CDR2 FQNEAQ (reference sequence). The CDR3 has 19 residues. CDR3 protein: CASSLGDRTPTGLCSGYTF. CDR3 bases: TGTGCCAGCAGCTTAGGGGACCGCACTCCGACAGGGTTGTGTAGTGGCTACACCTTC. Full variable domain (missing parts from reference TRBV7-9 and TRBJ1-2): DTGVSQNPRHKITKRGQNVTFRCDPISEHNRLYWYRQTLGQGPEFLTYFQNEAQLEKSRLLSDRFSAERPKGSFSTLEIQRTEQGDSAMYLCASSLGDRTPTGLCSGYTFGSGTRLTVV.

The gene calls are TRBV27 and TRBJ2-1, with TRBD2 matching over 7 bases. CDR3 length: 14 amino acids. The V gene's germline CDR1 is MNHEY and CDR2 SMNVEV (reference sequence). The V segment lost 8 bases and the J segment 2 bases; nucleotides outside the gene matches: 6. The CDR3 here is CASGGGGPYNEQFF. Here the CDR3 DNA reads TGTGCCAGCGGGGGGGGGGGACCCTACAATGAGCAGTTCTTC.

This clonotype was picked up a small number of times. This chain links TRBV7-8 with TRBJ2-7, with a possible D match to TRBD1 (5 bases). Germline values: CDR1 SGHVS, CDR2 FQNEAQ. The CDR3 is made up of 13 amino acids. Trimming left V 5 bases short and J 2 bases short, with 10 bases between. CDR3 DNA sequence: TGTGCCAGCAGCCTAGACAGAGCCTACGAGCAGTACTTC. Encoded protein: CASSLDRAYEQYF. The whole variable domain, filled in from reference TRBV7-8 and TRBJ2-7, reads GAGVSQSPRYKVAKRGQDVALRCDPISGHVSLFWYQQALGQGPEFLTYFQNEAQLDKSGLPSDRFFAERPEGSVSTLKIQRTQQEDSAVYLCASSLDRAYEQYFGPGTRLTVT.

This clonotype came up a few times. The chain is built from TRBV7-6 and TRBJ2-1, with D possibly TRBD2 on 5 matching bases. The CDR3 loop spans 16 amino acids. V dropped 4 bases and J dropped 0 bases, with 13 bases sitting between them. CDR1 and CDR2 from the germline V gene are SGHVS and FNYEAQ. The CDR3 DNA follows: TGTGCCAGCAGCTCTCCTGGGAGTAGCTCCTACAATGAGCAGTTCTTC. It yields the protein CASSSPGSSSYNEQFF.

This clonotype was found a few times. The chain combines TRBV6-6 with TRBJ1-1; D remains ambiguous. The CDR3 is 14 residues long. Per the germline V gene, CDR1 is MNHNY and CDR2 is SVGAGI (reference sequence). V lost 0 bases and J 0 bases, leaving 5 bases between the germline ends. CDR3 sequence: CASSYSGVNTEAFF. The CDR3 DNA sequence: TGTGCCAGCAGTTACTCAGGAGTGAACACTGAAGCTTTCTTT.

The chain recombines TRBV29-1 with TRBJ2-1; 11 bases agree with TRBD2. V lost 3 bases, J lost 0 bases, and 13 bases stayed unmatched. The CDR3 is 19 residues long. Germline CDR1 is SQVTM and CDR2 is ANQGSEA. This CDR3 is CSVEGGLAGGFSSYNEQFF. The CDR3 DNA follows: TGCAGCGTTGAGGGTGGGCTAGCGGGGGGCTTTAGCTCCTACAATGAGCAGTTCTTC.

The V call is TRBV7-6, the J call TRBJ2-3; tentatively, D is TRBD1 or TRBD2 (5 bases each). In germline, CDR1 is SGHVS, CDR2 FNYEAQ. The germline V and J ends were trimmed by 4 bases and 8 bases, with 10 bases remaining between them. CDR3 length equals 12 residues. The CDR3 region has the DNA TGTGCCAGCAGCTCTGGGGGAGTTACGCAGTATTTT. Translation gives CASSSGGVTQYF.

The table lists this clonotype with a count of one. This chain links TRBV27 with TRBJ2-6; D tentatively reads TRBD1 or TRBD2 (6 bases each). The CDR3 spans 16 residues. Germline assignment: CDR1 MNHEY and CDR2 SMNVEV (reference sequence). V was cut by 3 bases and J by 5 bases, with 14 bases left in between. The CDR3, as DNA: TGTGCCAGCAGTTTCGGGTGGGGGGCCCGGGCCAACGTCCTGACTTTC. Translation gives CASSFGWGARANVLTF.

This chain links TRBV6-5 with TRBJ2-7, with a possible D match to TRBD2 (6 bases). Germline assignment: CDR1 MNHEY and CDR2 SVGAGI. V lost 0 bases and J 2 bases, leaving 14 bases between the germline ends. The CDR3 totals 16 residues. CDR3 amino acids: CASSYSSGHETYEQYF. The CDR3 nucleotides are TGTGCCAGCAGTTACTCGAGCGGGCATGAGACCTACGAGCAGTACTTC.

The rearrangement uses TRBV20-1 and TRBJ2-1; 8 bases align to TRBD2. The trim removed 0 bases at V and 6 bases at J, leaving 7 bases unmatched. In germline, CDR1 is DFQATT, CDR2 SNEGSKA (reference sequence). This CDR3 has 15 amino acids. CDR3 residues: CSARDGSGRVNEQFF. Here the CDR3 DNA reads TGCAGTGCTAGAGATGGGAGCGGGAGAGTCAATGAGCAGTTCTTC.

The chain joins TRBV18 to TRBJ2-7; D gene ambiguous. CDR3 length: 15 residues. The ends were cut back, 0 bases at V and 2 bases at J, with 11 bases in the middle. The germline CDR1 and CDR2 sequences are KGHSH and LQKENI. The CDR3 DNA reads TGTGCCAGCTCACCACCGATGGGCGGCCCCTACGAGCAGTACTTC. The encoded protein is CASSPPMGGPYEQYF. The full variable domain, with the rest looked up from reference TRBV18 and TRBJ2-7, is NAGVMQNPRHLVRRRGQEARLRCSPMKGHSHVYWYRQLPEEGLKFMVYLQKENIIDESGMPKERFSAEFPKEGPSILRIQQVVRGDSAAYFCASSPPMGGPYEQYFGPGTRLTVT.

The rearrangement links TRBV7-9 to TRBJ2-2; 11 bases map to TRBD1. CDR1 and CDR2 from the germline V gene are SEHNR and FQNEAQ (reference sequence). Losses at the gene ends were 5 bases for V and 6 bases for J; bases not matched to a gene: 5. This CDR3 comprises 15 residues. The CDR3 sequence: CASSLGQGAAGELFF. The CDR3 nucleotides read TGTGCCAGCAGCCTCGGACAGGGGGCGGCCGGGGAGCTGTTTTTT.

The chain employs TRBV30 and TRBJ2-5; D ambiguous. This CDR3 has 15 amino acids. The V gene's germline CDR1 is GTSNPN and CDR2 SVGIG (reference sequence). The V gene lost 4 bases and the J gene lost 2 bases, with 17 bases spanning the gap. The CDR3 here is CAWTWGSAIQETQYF. The CDR3 nucleotides are TGTGCCTGGACTTGGGGATCGGCCATACAAGAGACCCAGTACTTC.

The chain employs TRBV19 and TRBJ1-3; D is uncertain. Trimming took 8 bases from V and 4 from J, leaving 12 bases between them. CDR1 and CDR2 from the germline V gene are LNHDA and SQIVND (reference sequence). The CDR3 runs to 13 residues. CDR3: CASSRWLGNTIYF. CDR3 nucleotides: TGTGCCAGTTCCAGGTGGTTGGGAAACACCATATATTTT. Variable domain in full (rest from reference TRBV19 and TRBJ1-3): DGGITQSPKYLFRKEGQNVTLSCEQNLNHDAMYWYRQDPGQGLRLIYYSQIVNDFQKGDIAEGYSVSREKKESFPLTVTSAQKNPTAFYLCASSRWLGNTIYFGEGSWLTVV.

As for this clonotype: The germline gene is not matched at one end of the junction; a read error may be the cause. The V gene is TRBV4-1, the J gene TRBJ2-1; 9 bases are shared with TRBD2. Looked up from germline, CDR1 is MGHRA and CDR2 is YSYEKL. This CDR3 contains 16 residues. CDR3 protein: CASSQDPAGGVDEQFF. CDR3 nucleotide sequence: TGTGCCAGCAGCCAAGACCCAGCGGGAGGCGTGGATGAGCAGTTCTTC.

The chain uses TRBV5-6 and TRBJ2-7; 8 bases agree with TRBD2. The CDR3 length is 16 residues. V lost 0 bases, J lost 0 bases, and 5 bases stayed unmatched. The germline CDR1 and CDR2 sequences are SGHDT and YYEEEE. The CDR3 nucleotides read TGTGCCAGCAGCTTGGATATGCGGGGGGCCTCCTACGAGCAGTACTTC. This sequence encodes CASSLDMRGASYEQYF. Drawing the rest from reference TRBV5-6 and TRBJ2-7, the complete variable domain is DAGVTQSPTHLIKTRGQQVTLRCSPKSGHDTVSWYQQALGQGPQFIFQYYEEEERQRGNFPDRFSGHQFPNYSSELNVNALLLGDSALYLCASSLDMRGASYEQYFGPGTRLTVT.